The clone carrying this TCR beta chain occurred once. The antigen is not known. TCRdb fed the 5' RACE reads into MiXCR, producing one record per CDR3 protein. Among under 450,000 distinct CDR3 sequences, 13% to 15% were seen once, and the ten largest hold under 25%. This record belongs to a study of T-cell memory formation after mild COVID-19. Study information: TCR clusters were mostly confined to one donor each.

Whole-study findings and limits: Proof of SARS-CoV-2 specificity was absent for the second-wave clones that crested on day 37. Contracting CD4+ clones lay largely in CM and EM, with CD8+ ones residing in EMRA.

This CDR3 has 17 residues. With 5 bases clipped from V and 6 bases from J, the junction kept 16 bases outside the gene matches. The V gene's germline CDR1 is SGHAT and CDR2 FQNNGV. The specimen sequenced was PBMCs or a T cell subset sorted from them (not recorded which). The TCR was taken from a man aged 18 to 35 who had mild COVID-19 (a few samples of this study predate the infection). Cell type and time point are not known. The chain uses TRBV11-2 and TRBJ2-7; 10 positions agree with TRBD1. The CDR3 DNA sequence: TGTGCCAGCAGCATAGGGATACGGGACAGGGGTTGCGGCGAGCAGTACTTC. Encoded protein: CASSIGIRDRGCGEQYF.